Below, 11 T cell receptor beta chains from the same sample are listed, as sequenced in a study of beta chain features in type 1 diabetes. Reverse transcription of all isolated RNA meant that expressed TCRB transcripts were sequenced. Measured with immunoSEQ multiplex PCR; TCRdb has only the in-frame clones, and not every one. Here the sample spans about 320,000 clones, about 15% being singletons. Source material: central memory CD4+ T cells from blood. The receptors stem from a man aged 25 to 40 in good health.

There are a few counts of this clone. V usage is TRBV7-2 and J usage is TRBJ2-3; TRBD2 aligns across 7 bases. V dropped 0 bases and J dropped 6; count of bases not matched to a gene: 6. CDR3 length: 15 residues. Looked up from germline, CDR1 is SGHTA and CDR2 is FQGNSA. The CDR3 spells CASSLARGGGDTQYF. The CDR3 DNA follows: TGTGCCAGCAGCTTAGCTCGCGGGGGTGGGGATACGCAGTATTTT.

This chain connects TRBV11-3 to TRBJ2-1; TRBD2 might be the D (7 bases). Trimming removed 5 bases at V and 0 bases at J, with 14 bases between. This CDR3 contains 16 residues. Germline V gene lookup returns CDR1 SGHNT and CDR2 YENEEA. The CDR3 loop reads CASSRRGGGSYNEQFF. The CDR3 nucleotides are TGTGCCAGCAGCCGAAGAGGGGGGGGCTCCTACAATGAGCAGTTCTTC.

The chain recombines TRBV4-1 with TRBJ2-7; D could derive from TRBD1 or TRBD2 (5 bases each). The CDR3 has 14 residues. CDR1 is MGHRA, CDR2 YSYEKL, per germline. Trimming cost V 4 bases and J 9 bases, with 19 bases left between them. CDR3 in DNA: TGCGCCAGCAGCCGCCCAGGGACCGCTGGTGGGCAGTACTTC. Protein sequence: CASSRPGTAGGQYF.

The chain uses TRBV18 and TRBJ2-7; 8 bases match TRBD1. V shed 6 bases and J 4 bases; nucleotides not matched to a gene: 11. CDR1 and CDR2 from the germline V gene are KGHSH and LQKENI. CDR3 length: 15 amino acids. The CDR3 region has the DNA TGTGCCAGCTCCCCTCGACAGGGGACGGCATACGAGCAGTACTTC. This sequence encodes CASSPRQGTAYEQYF.

This clone was found a few times. The chain employs TRBV7-2 and TRBJ2-7; perhaps TRBD2 as D (6 bases). The CDR3 has 17 residues. Trimming pared 1 base from V and 2 bases from J, leaving 18 bases between. The germline CDR1 and CDR2 sequences are SGHTA and FQGNSA. CDR3 DNA: TGTGCCAGCAGCTTAGTGGGTCGGGGGAGGAGAACCTACGAGCAGTACTTC. Translation gives CASSLVGRGRRTYEQYF.

This clone turned up a few times. The chain links TRBV9 to TRBJ2-1; 12 bases align to TRBD2. V gave up 2 bases and J gave up 5 bases; unmatched junction bases: 11. Germline V gene lookup returns CDR1 SGDLS and CDR2 YYNGEE. The CDR3 runs 18 residues. CDR3 residues: CASSVGLAGISGDNEQFF. As DNA, the CDR3 is TGTGCCAGCAGCGTCGGACTAGCGGGAATCTCAGGGGACAATGAGCAGTTCTTC.

The chain has TRBV9 and TRBJ2-5, with no clear D. The CDR3 is 11 amino acids. Germline CDR1 is SGDLS and CDR2 is YYNGEE. The V end was cut by 3 bases, the J end by 6 bases, with 6 bases between. As DNA, the CDR3 is TGTGCCAGCAGCGCTGACCAGACCCAGTACTTC. Translation: CASSADQTQYF.

The chain carries TRBV5-4 and TRBJ1-4; 8 nucleotides match TRBD1. The CDR3 extends over 14 amino acids. CDR1 and CDR2 (germline): SGHNT, YYREEE (reference sequence). J lost 7 bases, V lost 3 bases, and 5 bases had no gene match. The CDR3 protein is CASSSDREIEKLFF. The CDR3 nucleotides are TGTGCCAGCAGCTCGGACAGGGAGATTGAAAAACTGTTTTTT. The whole variable domain, filled in from reference TRBV5-4 and TRBJ1-4, reads ETGVTQSPTHLIKTRGQQVTLRCSSQSGHNTVSWYQQALGQGPQFIFQYYREEENGRGNFPPRFSGLQFPNYSSELNVNALELDDSALYLCASSSDREIEKLFFGSGTQLSVL.

The genes are TRBV12-5 and TRBJ1-2; D may be TRBD1 (5 bases). V lost 1 base, J lost 4 bases, and 13 bases lay in between. The CDR3 runs to 15 residues. Germline-derived CDR1 and CDR2 are LGHNT and FRNRAP. CDR3 sequence reads: CASGLGSRQTYGYTF. The CDR3 DNA sequence: TGTGCTAGTGGTTTGGGGAGTCGACAGACCTATGGCTACACCTTC.

In its sample, this clone was seen a few times. The V call is TRBV12-5, the J call TRBJ1-1, with D hard to call. Germline assignment: CDR1 LGHNT and CDR2 FRNRAP. The CDR3 is 14 residues long. Trimming stripped 5 bases from V and 2 bases from J, with 12 bases between. The CDR3 DNA is TGTGCTAGTGGTGTGGACGGGAGCAACACTGAAGCTTTCTTT. This codes for CASGVDGSNTEAFF.

The chain has TRBV6-5 and TRBJ1-4; no firm D call. Germline assignment: CDR1 MNHEY and CDR2 SVGAGI. The CDR3 covers 12 residues. V lost 6 bases to trimming and J lost 10 bases, with 12 bases between them. The CDR3 nucleotides read TGTGCCAGCAGAGGACCGATAAGAAAACTGTTTTTT. Translating it yields CASRGPIRKLFF.